Listed below are T cell receptor beta chains from one sample, sequenced in a study of blood T cells in healthy people across ages. TCRdb itself ran the 5' RACE reads through MiXCR, one entry per CDR3 protein. The sample has more than 550,000 distinct CDR3 sequences; over 20% are singletons. Sequenced sample: blood. The receptors derive from a man between 65 and 85 years old in good health. Each CDR3 is given with its conserved first and last residue. A D gene is named only where the DNA matches it firmly. Not every row has a clone size; where given, it reads once, few, many or a size class.

size | D | J | V | DNA | CDR3
. | . | TRBJ1-6 | TRBV7-9 | TGTGCCAGCATCGAGGGGAATTCACCCCTCCACTTT | CASIEGNSPLHF
few | . | TRBJ2-5 | TRBV2 | TGTGCCAGCTGGGGAGCGGGTAATCTAGCTAAAGAGACCCAGTACTTC | CASWGAGNLAKETQYF
. | TRBD2 | TRBJ2-7 | TRBV15 | TGTGCCACCAGCAGCAGCAGCCCGACTAGCGGGACCCCCTACGAGCAGTACTTC | CATSSSSPTSGTPYEQYF
few | . | TRBJ1-2 | TRBV2 | TGTGCCAGCGCGGAAGAGTACTATGGCTACACCTTC | CASAEEYYGYTF
. | . | TRBJ2-6 | TRBV30 | TGTGCCTTTGGGGTAGGGACCCTGTTATCTGGGGCCAACGTCCTGACTTTC | CAFGVGTLLSGANVLTF
few | . | TRBJ2-1 | TRBV7-7 | TGTGCCAGCAGCTTAAATCCGGGGGCCTACAATGAGCAGTTCTTC | CASSLNPGAYNEQFF
few | . | TRBJ2-1 | TRBV20-1 | TGCAGTGCTAGCGGGGCTTCGGGGTACAATGAGCAGTTCTTC | CSASGASGYNEQFF
few | . | TRBJ1-1 | TRBV7-6 | TGTGCCAGCAGCTTAGCGGTATTGGGGAACACTGAAGCTTTCTTT | CASSLAVLGNTEAFF
. | . | TRBJ2-5 | TRBV24-1 | TGTGCCACCAGAATTACAGGGAGAGTAGAAGAGACCCAGTACTTC | CATRITGRVEETQYF
. | . | TRBJ2-5 | TRBV5-6 | TGTGCCAGCAGCTTGGTTGACAGGAACCAAGAGACCCAGTACTTC | CASSLVDRNQETQYF
. | . | TRBJ2-1 | TRBV12-3/TRBV12-4 | TGTGCCAGCAGTTTAGATTCGGGGCAGTCTGAGCAGTTCTTC | CASSLDSGQSEQFF
. | . | TRBJ1-5 | TRBV12-3/TRBV12-4 | TGTGCCAGCAGCCCCGAGTTGGTTAGCAATCAGCCCCAGCATTTT | CASSPELVSNQPQHF
. | . | TRBJ2-2 | TRBV20-1 | TGCAGTGCTAGCATCACCGGGGAGCTGTTTTTT | CSASITGELFF
few | TRBD1 | TRBJ1-1 | TRBV20-1 | TGCAGTGCTACGGCCCCGACAGGGATTAGGAACACTGAAGCTTTCTTT | CSATAPTGIRNTEAFF
. | . | TRBJ2-3 | TRBV5-1 | TGCGCCAGCGGGAGCCCTAGCACAGATACGCAGTATTTT | CASGSPSTDTQYF
few | . | TRBJ1-2 | TRBV7-2 | TGTGCCAGCAGCTTAGAAAGGACGGACTATGGCTACACCTTC | CASSLERTDYGYTF
. | TRBD1 | TRBJ2-7 | TRBV5-4 | TGTGCCAGCAGCCCTTCGGGACAGGATGACATCGGGCTCTACGAGCAGTACTTC | CASSPSGQDDIGLYEQYF